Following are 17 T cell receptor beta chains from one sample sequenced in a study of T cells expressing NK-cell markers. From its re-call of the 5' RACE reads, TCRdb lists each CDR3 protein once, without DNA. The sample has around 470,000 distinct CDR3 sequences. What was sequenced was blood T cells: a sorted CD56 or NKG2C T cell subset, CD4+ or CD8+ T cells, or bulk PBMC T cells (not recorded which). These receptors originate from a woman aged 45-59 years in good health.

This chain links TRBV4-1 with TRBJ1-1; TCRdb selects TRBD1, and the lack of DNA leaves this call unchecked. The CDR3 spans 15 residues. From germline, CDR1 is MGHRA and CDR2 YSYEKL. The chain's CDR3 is CASSSRVGADTEAFF.

CDR3 region: CASSFRTSGTQYF. The V call is TRBV27, the J call TRBJ2-3; the TRBD2 assignment by TCRdb is unverifiable without DNA. The CDR3 is made up of 13 amino acids. Germline CDR1 and CDR2: MNHEY and SMNVEV (reference sequence).

The CDR3 region is CAWSVRNEQFF. The gene calls are TRBV30 and TRBJ2-1. Germline CDR1 is GTSNPN and CDR2 is SVGIG (reference sequence). The CDR3 runs to 11 residues.

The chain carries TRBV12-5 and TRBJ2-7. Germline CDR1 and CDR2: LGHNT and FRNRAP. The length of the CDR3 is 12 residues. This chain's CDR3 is CASGLPSYEQYF.

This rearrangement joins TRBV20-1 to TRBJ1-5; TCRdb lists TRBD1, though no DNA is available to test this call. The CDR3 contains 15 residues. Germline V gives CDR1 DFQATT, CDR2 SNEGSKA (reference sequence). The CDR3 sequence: CSARVGDRDNQPQHF.

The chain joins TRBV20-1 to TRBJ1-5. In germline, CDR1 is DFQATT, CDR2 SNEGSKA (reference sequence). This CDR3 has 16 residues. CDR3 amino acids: CSARVYVSVWDQPQHF.

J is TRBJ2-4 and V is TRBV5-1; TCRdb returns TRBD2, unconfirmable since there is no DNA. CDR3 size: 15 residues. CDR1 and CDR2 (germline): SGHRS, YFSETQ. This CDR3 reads CASSLLADTQNIQYF.

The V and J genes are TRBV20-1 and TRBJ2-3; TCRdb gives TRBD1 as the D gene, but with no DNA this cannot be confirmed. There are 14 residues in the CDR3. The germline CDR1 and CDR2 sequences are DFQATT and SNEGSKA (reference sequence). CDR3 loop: CSARGEARADTQYF.

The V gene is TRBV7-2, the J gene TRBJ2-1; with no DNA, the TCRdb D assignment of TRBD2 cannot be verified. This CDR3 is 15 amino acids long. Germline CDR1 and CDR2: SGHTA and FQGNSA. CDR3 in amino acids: CASPSRPSGMNEQFF.

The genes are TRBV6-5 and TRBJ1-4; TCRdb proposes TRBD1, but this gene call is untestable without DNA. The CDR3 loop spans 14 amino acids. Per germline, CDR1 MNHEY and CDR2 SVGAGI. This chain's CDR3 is CASRRDRVEEKLFF.

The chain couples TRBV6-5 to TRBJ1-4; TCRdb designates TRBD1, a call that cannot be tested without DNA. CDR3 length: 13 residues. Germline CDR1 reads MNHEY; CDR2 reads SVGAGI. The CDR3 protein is CASRQGGDEKLFF.

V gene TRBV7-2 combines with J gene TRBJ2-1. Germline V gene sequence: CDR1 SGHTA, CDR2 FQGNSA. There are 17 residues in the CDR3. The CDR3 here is CASSLSGRGSSYNEQFF.

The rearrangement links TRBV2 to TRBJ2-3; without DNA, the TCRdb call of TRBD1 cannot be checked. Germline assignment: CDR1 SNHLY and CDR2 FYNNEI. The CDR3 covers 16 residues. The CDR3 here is CASSPYRGPDTDTQYF.

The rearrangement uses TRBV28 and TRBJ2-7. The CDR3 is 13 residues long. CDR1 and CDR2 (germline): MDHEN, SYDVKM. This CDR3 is CASSLGPTYEQYF.

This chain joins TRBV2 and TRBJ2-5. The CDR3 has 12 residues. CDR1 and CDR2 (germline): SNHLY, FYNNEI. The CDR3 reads CASRGVNGAQYF. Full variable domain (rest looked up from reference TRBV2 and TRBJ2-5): EPEVTQTPSHQVTQMGQEVILRCVPISNHLYFYWYRQILGQKVEFLVSFYNNEISEKSEIFDDQFSVERPDGSNFTLKIRSTKLEDSAMYFCASRGVNGAQYFGPGTRLLVL.

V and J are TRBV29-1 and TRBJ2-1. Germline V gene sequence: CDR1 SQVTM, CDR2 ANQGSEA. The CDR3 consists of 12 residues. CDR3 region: CSVESVLNEQFF.

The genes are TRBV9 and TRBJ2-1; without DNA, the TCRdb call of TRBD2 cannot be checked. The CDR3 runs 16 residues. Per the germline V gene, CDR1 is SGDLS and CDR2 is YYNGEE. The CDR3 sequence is CASTKWLADAYNEQFF.